Shown below are 8 T cell receptor beta chains from a single sample sequenced in a study of T cells of healthy individuals. One entry per CDR3 protein results from TCRdb running MiXCR on the 5' RACE reads. The profile shows around 83,000 distinct CDR3 sequences, approximately 4.8% of them singletons. Source of these receptors: a female donor in good health.

V gene TRBV30 combines with J gene TRBJ1-3; a possible D gene is TRBD1 (6 bases). The germline CDR1 and CDR2 sequences are GTSNPN and SVGIG (reference sequence). V was trimmed by 2 bases and J by 0 bases, leaving 26 bases between them. This CDR3 region has 20 residues. CDR3: CAWSPDARTAEFFSGNTIYF. CDR3 in DNA: TGTGCCTGGAGTCCCGATGCCCGGACAGCTGAATTTTTCTCTGGAAACACCATATATTTT.

This clonotype was recorded many times. The chain combines TRBV4-1 with TRBJ1-6; D uncertain. Trimming took 3 bases from V and 1 from J, leaving 10 bases between them. CDR1 and CDR2 from the germline V gene are MGHRA and YSYEKL. This CDR3 spans 16 amino acids. CDR3 sequence: CASSQNAGSYNSPLHF. As DNA, the CDR3 is TGCGCCAGCAGCCAGAACGCGGGTTCCTATAATTCACCCCTCCACTTT.

This clonotype occurred many times. One end of the junction varies from germline; a read error may be responsible. This chain connects TRBV7-2 to TRBJ2-3; D is unclear. The CDR3 sequence is 14 residues long. Per the germline V gene, CDR1 is SGHTA and CDR2 is FQGNSA. CDR3 DNA sequence: TGTGCCAGCAGCTTAGGTGGCAGCATAGATACGCAGTATTTT. It yields the protein CASSLGGSIDTQYF.

The V call is TRBV19, the J call TRBJ2-1; D is possibly TRBD1 (6 bases). The V end lost 5 bases, the J end lost 0 bases, and 11 bases lay between the germline ends. The CDR3 covers 15 residues. Germline-derived CDR1 and CDR2 are LNHDA and SQIVND (reference sequence). CDR3 nucleotides: TGTGCCAGTAGTTCGGGACATCGCTCCTACAATGAGCAGTTCTTC. Translating it yields CASSSGHRSYNEQFF.

This clonotype was picked up many times. The chain combines TRBV28 with TRBJ2-1; D is unclear. Germline CDR1 is MDHEN and CDR2 is SYDVKM. V lost 2 bases, J lost 5 bases, and 7 bases lay in between. This CDR3 comprises 13 residues. The CDR3 sequence is CASSLIRNNEQFF. CDR3 bases: TGTGCCAGCAGTTTAATCCGAAACAATGAGCAGTTCTTC.

This clonotype was seen repeatedly, ten times or more. The rearrangement uses TRBV6-2 or TRBV6-3 and TRBJ1-2; D gene uncertain. V shed 5 bases and J shed 8 bases, with 9 bases lying between them. This CDR3 is built from 11 residues. Germline CDR1 and CDR2: MNHEY and SVGEGT. The CDR3 DNA reads TGTGCCAGCAGTGCCAGTGGAGGCTACACCTTC. This translates into CASSASGGYTF.

This chain joins TRBV4-2 and TRBJ2-7, with TRBD1 matching over 7 bases. Trimming took 0 bases from V and 4 from J; bases not matched to a gene: 6. Germline CDR1 LGHNA, CDR2 YNFKEQ. The CDR3 runs to 15 residues. The CDR3 is CASSQDTGQVYEQYF. In DNA, the CDR3 is TGTGCCAGCAGCCAAGATACAGGACAGGTATACGAGCAGTACTTC.

This clonotype has ten or more counts. The rearrangement joins TRBV19 to TRBJ2-7; weak D call: TRBD2 (6 bases). Trimming removed 5 bases from V and 0 bases from J, with 8 bases in between. The CDR3 has 13 residues. The germline V gene has CDR1 LNHDA and CDR2 SQIVND (reference sequence). For the CDR3, the DNA is TGTGCCAGTAGTCCGGGAGACTCCTACGAGCAGTACTTC. It encodes CASSPGDSYEQYF.